The TCR beta chain described here comes from a study of T cells in Graves' hyperthyroidism and ophthalmopathy. Turning to the study itself: Peripheral blood was drawn at first diagnosis, prior to all treatment. Study findings and constraints: Most expanded thyroid clonotypes above 0.001 recurred in blood.

This clonotype has just a few counts. What it binds is not known. The DNA is omitted, as the CDR3 cannot be located on it reliably, and the CDR3 follows TCRdb's listing. Germline loops: CDR1 SGHRS, CDR2 YFSETQ. The CDR3 sequence runs 21 residues, both termini included. Disease lasting under 3 months, a NOSPECS grade of at least 4, and a Clinical Activity Score of at least 3 were features of the ophthalmopathy patients. Each diagnosis drew on symptoms, thyroxine, TRAb, thyroid ultrasound and orbital computed tomography findings. There were TCR beta CDR3 regions amplified from RNA transcripts. HTBI primers were the set used in a first-round RT-PCR of the TCR CDR3. Each CDR3 protein is one row after TCRdb ran MiXCR on the multiplex PCR reads. The sample contains hundreds of thousands of distinct CDR3 sequences, about 20% of which appear only once.

The sample taken for sequencing was blood. The chain links TRBV5-1 to TRBJ2-7; the DNA was not used to check the table's D call, TRBD2. The source is a man aged 25-40 years with Graves' ophthalmopathy. CDR3 residues: CASSFYICSAREADSLYEQYF.